These 31 T cell receptor beta chains share one sample of origin, sequenced in a study of OX40 agonist ivuxolimab in advanced cancers. The library was produced with the immunoSEQ multiplex PCR assay. The immuneACCESS repertoire file appears here via TCRdb, limited to in-frame rearrangements. These files lack a portion of the clones; in checked studies, under half of the deficit traces to unresolved V genes, and the cause of the others is not known. The sample has tens of thousands of clones on record, around 80% of them singletons. The top ten hold about 5.4% of the sample. The sample in question was CD4+ or CD8+ T cells sorted from blood, obtained in a trial of the OX40 agonist ivuxolimab. These receptors were taken from an adult with an advanced solid tumor such as melanoma, head and neck, liver or kidney cancer.

This chain links TRBV18 with TRBJ1-1; D is unresolved. Germline loops: CDR1 KGHSH, CDR2 LQKENI. V lost 7 bases and J lost 0, with 9 bases in between. The CDR3 is made up of 13 amino acids. In nucleotides, the CDR3 is TGTGCCAGCTGGTCGACGGTGAACACTGAAGCTTTCTTT. It is translated as CASWSTVNTEAFF. Combining the CDR3 with reference TRBV18 and TRBJ1-1 gives the whole variable domain NAGVMQNPRHLVRRRGQEARLRCSPMKGHSHVYWYRQLPEEGLKFMVYLQKENIIDESGMPKERFSAEFPKEGPSILRIQQVVRGDSAAYFCASWSTVNTEAFFGQGTRLTVV.

This clone came up once. The chain links TRBV28 to TRBJ1-5; 7 bases agree with TRBD1. Germline CDR1 and CDR2: MDHEN and SYDVKM. With 6 bases clipped from V and 0 bases from J, the junction kept 5 bases outside the gene matches. This CDR3 spans 15 amino acids. This CDR3 reads CASRGDRYSNQPQHF. DNA for the CDR3: TGTGCCAGCAGAGGGGACAGATATAGCAATCAGCCCCAGCATTTT.

The rearrangement links TRBV11-2 to TRBJ2-5; tentatively, D is TRBD2 (6 bases). The CDR3 loop spans 16 amino acids. V was cut by 1 base and J by 2 bases, with 14 bases left in between. The germline gives CDR1 SGHAT, CDR2 FQNNGV. CDR3 residues: CASSLVAGTAQETQYF. CDR3 nucleotide sequence: TGTGCCAGCAGCTTAGTCGCGGGAACTGCGCAAGAGACCCAGTACTTC.

The chain carries TRBV7-2 and TRBJ2-1, with D uncertain. This CDR3 comprises 12 residues. Trimming left V 2 bases short and J 9 bases short, with 8 bases between. Germline-derived CDR1 and CDR2 are SGHTA and FQGNSA. CDR3 sequence reads: CASSLLLGEQFF. For the CDR3, the DNA is TGTGCCAGCAGCTTATTGTTGGGTGAGCAGTTCTTC. Combining the CDR3 with reference TRBV7-2 and TRBJ2-1 gives the whole variable domain GAGVSQSPSNKVTEKGKDVELRCDPISGHTALYWYRQSLGQGLEFLIYFQGNSAPDKSGLPSDRFSAERTGGSVSTLTIQRTQQEDSAVYLCASSLLLGEQFFGPGTRLTVL.

Of note for this clone: The same CDR3 arises from other DNA sequences in this sample as well. The V call is TRBV6-5, the J call TRBJ1-1; D not certain. V lost 5 bases, J lost 1 base, and 5 bases lay in between. CDR3 length: 12 residues. Germline V gene data show CDR1 as MNHEY and CDR2 as SVGAGI. CDR3: CASSRRNTEAFF. For the CDR3, the DNA is TGTGCCAGCAGTAGGAGGAACACTGAAGCTTTCTTT.

This clone showed up just a few times. The chain has TRBV29-1 and TRBJ1-5; perhaps TRBD1 as D (6 bases). Germline V gene sequence: CDR1 SQVTM, CDR2 ANQGSEA. V lost 5 bases and J lost 0, with 8 bases in between. The CDR3 runs to 13 residues. The CDR3 coding sequence is TGCAGCGTTTCAGGGGATAGCAATCAGCCCCAGCATTTT. Amino acids: CSVSGDSNQPQHF.

This clone was picked up a small number of times. In DNA, the CDR3 is TGCAGTGCCGGTCGCAGTCGCGAGCAGTACTTC. It translates to CSAGRSREQYF. V is TRBV20-1 and J is TRBJ2-7; no firm D call. CDR1 DFQATT and CDR2 SNEGSKA come from the germline V gene (reference sequence). V gave up 6 bases and J gave up 6 bases, with 12 bases separating them. The CDR3 totals 11 residues.

On this clone itself: The junction departs from the called germline gene at one end, perhaps through a read error. The chain employs TRBV2 and TRBJ2-1, with 14 bases that match TRBD2. The germline gives CDR1 SNHLY, CDR2 FYNNEI. There are 16 residues in the CDR3. The CDR3: CASRPGLAGAYNEQFF. The DNA for the CDR3 is TGTGCCAGCAGACCGGGACTAGCGGGGGCCTATAATGAGCAGTTCTTC. Full variable domain (outside the CDR3, taken from reference TRBV2 and TRBJ2-1): EPEVTQTPSHQVTQMGQEVILRCVPISNHLYFYWYRQILGQKVEFLVSFYNNEISEKSEIFDDQFSVERPDGSNFTLKIRSTKLEDSAMYFCASRPGLAGAYNEQFFGPGTRLTVL.

The chain recombines TRBV19 with TRBJ2-1; possibly TRBD2 for D (7 bases). The CDR3 is 14 residues long. Per the germline V gene, CDR1 is LNHDA and CDR2 is SQIVND (reference sequence). The V gene lost 4 bases and the J gene lost 6 bases, with 13 bases spanning the gap. The CDR3 sequence is CASSSRGAGNEQFF. CDR3 nucleotide sequence: TGTGCCAGTAGTAGTCGGGGGGCCGGCAATGAGCAGTTCTTC.

V gene TRBV7-9 combines with J gene TRBJ1-6; D remains ambiguous. V lost 1 base to trimming and J lost 3 bases, with 10 bases between them. The CDR3 loop spans 16 amino acids. From germline, CDR1 is SEHNR and CDR2 FQNEAQ (reference sequence). The CDR3 sequence is CASSLGAGFYNSPLHF. The CDR3 DNA reads as TGTGCCAGCAGCTTAGGCGCGGGATTCTATAATTCACCCCTCCACTTT.

J is TRBJ2-5 and V is TRBV7-2; D unresolved. This CDR3 contains 15 residues. The germline CDR1 and CDR2 sequences are SGHTA and FQGNSA. Trimming removed 7 bases at V and 7 bases at J, with 22 bases between. The CDR3 region is CASTRSAASPGTQYF. CDR3 nucleotides: TGTGCCAGCACCCGATCGGCAGCTTCTCCGGGGACCCAGTACTTC.

This clone was observed a single time. The rearrangement links TRBV19 to TRBJ2-3, with 10 bases matching TRBD2. The CDR3 spans 15 residues. After removal of 3 bases from V and 4 bases from J, the junction contained 4 bases not matched to a gene. Per germline, CDR1 LNHDA and CDR2 SQIVND (reference sequence). CDR3 nucleotides: TGTGCCAGTAGTATCAGGGGGACTAGCGCAGATACGCAGTATTTT. Its protein is CASSIRGTSADTQYF.

CDR3 protein: CASSLGQDGELFF. The CDR3 DNA sequence: TGCGCCAGCAGCTTGGGACAGGACGGGGAGCTGTTTTTT. The chain couples TRBV5-1 to TRBJ2-2, with a tentative D call TRBD1 (6 bases). Looked up from germline, CDR1 is SGHRS and CDR2 is YFSETQ. The CDR3 is 13 amino acids. Trimming cost V 0 bases and J 7 bases, with 7 bases left between them.

The chain uses TRBV28 and TRBJ2-7; D might be TRBD1 (6 bases). Germline CDR1 reads MDHEN; CDR2 reads SYDVKM. V gave up 5 bases and J gave up 3 bases, with 20 bases separating them. The CDR3 has 16 residues. The CDR3 is CASSLRGNIYYYEQYF. In DNA, the CDR3 is TGTGCCAGCAGTCTAAGGGGGAACATTTACTACTACGAGCAGTACTTC.

This CDR3 is CASRPPGGGQETQYF. The CDR3 DNA reads TGTGCCAGCAGACCCCCCGGGGGGGGCCAAGAGACCCAGTACTTC. J is TRBJ2-5 and V is TRBV7-2, with TRBD2 identical over 8 bases. V lost 6 bases and J lost 1; bases outside the gene matches: 7. The CDR3 is made up of 15 amino acids. CDR1 SGHTA and CDR2 FQGNSA come from the germline V gene.

The chain combines TRBV5-1 with TRBJ1-1; TRBD1 aligns across 7 bases. Looked up from germline, CDR1 is SGHRS and CDR2 is YFSETQ. V was pared by 0 bases and J by 2 bases, with 1 base of the junction left unmatched. The CDR3 loop spans 14 amino acids. The CDR3 bases are TGCGCCAGCAGCTTGGCAGGGGGTAACACTGAAGCTTTCTTT. This sequence encodes CASSLAGGNTEAFF.

This chain links TRBV25-1 with TRBJ2-5, with 8 bases that match TRBD2. In germline, CDR1 is MGHDK, CDR2 SYGVNS. J gave up 6 bases and V 5 bases, and 11 bases lay outside the gene matches. The CDR3 covers 15 residues. This CDR3 is CASSLSGSTGQTQYF. DNA of the CDR3: TGTGCCAGCAGTTTGAGCGGGAGTACAGGCCAGACCCAGTACTTC.

The J gene is TRBJ1-2, the V gene TRBV19; D unresolved. Trimming left V 5 bases short and J 4 bases short, with 14 bases between. This CDR3 has 14 residues. Germline CDR1 LNHDA, CDR2 SQIVND (reference sequence). In nucleotides, the CDR3 is TGTGCCAGTAGTCCCTCGCAGGACCTCTATGGCTACACCTTC. The encoded protein is CASSPSQDLYGYTF. Based on the CDR3 plus reference TRBV19 and TRBJ1-2, the full variable domain is DGGITQSPKYLFRKEGQNVTLSCEQNLNHDAMYWYRQDPGQGLRLIYYSQIVNDFQKGDIAEGYSVSREKKESFPLTVTSAQKNPTAFYLCASSPSQDLYGYTFGSGTRLTVV.

The CDR3 coding sequence is TGTGCCAGTAGTAGGGTCGAAGGCCACGAGCAGTACTTC. The encoded protein is CASSRVEGHEQYF. V is TRBV19 and J is TRBJ2-7, with D uncertain. Between the trimmed V and J ends, which lost 4 bases and 5 bases, there was a span of 12 bases. This CDR3 contains 13 residues. The germline V gene encodes CDR1 LNHDA and CDR2 SQIVND (reference sequence).

The gene calls are TRBV7-9 and TRBJ2-7; 8 bases align to TRBD2. Trimming at V came to 5 bases and at J to 3 bases, leaving 12 bases not matched to a gene. This CDR3 has 16 residues. The germline CDR1 and CDR2 sequences are SEHNR and FQNEAQ (reference sequence). The DNA for the CDR3 is TGTGCCAGCAGCCCCAGCCCAGCGGGGGCCAACTACGAGCAGTACTTC. Translated, it gives CASSPSPAGANYEQYF.

The chain recombines TRBV7-2 with TRBJ2-7; 10 bases fit TRBD2. V lost 3 bases, J lost 3 bases, and 5 bases stayed unmatched. Germline loops: CDR1 SGHTA, CDR2 FQGNSA. CDR3 length: 15 residues. For the CDR3, the DNA is TGTGCCAGCAGCTTGGCTAGCGGGGGTCTCTACGAGCAGTACTTC. This sequence encodes CASSLASGGLYEQYF.

The chain links TRBV19 to TRBJ1-5; possibly TRBD1 for D (5 bases). Germline V gene sequence: CDR1 LNHDA, CDR2 SQIVND (reference sequence). V lost 7 bases and J lost 7, with 14 bases in between. There are 13 residues in the CDR3. CDR3 in amino acids: CASMGGPTQPQHF. The CDR3 bases are TGTGCCAGTATGGGGGGTCCGACCCAGCCCCAGCATTTT.

The chain has TRBV13 and TRBJ1-1; D unclear. Deletions cut 0 bases from V and 7 bases from J, with 9 bases between. Germline-derived CDR1 and CDR2 are PRHDT and FYEKMQ (reference sequence). CDR3 length: 13 amino acids. CDR3 nucleotides: TGTGCCAGCAGCTTAGGGGTAGGATTTGAAGCTTTCTTT. Encoded protein: CASSLGVGFEAFF. The variable domain in full, completed from reference TRBV13 and TRBJ1-1, reads AAGVIQSPRHLIKEKRETATLKCYPIPRHDTVYWYQQGPGQDPQFLISFYEKMQSDKGSIPDRFSAQQFSDYHSELNMSSLELGDSALYFCASSLGVGFEAFFGQGTRLTVV.

This chain uses TRBV11-2 with TRBJ1-1; D ambiguous. The germline V and J ends were trimmed by 4 bases and 6 bases, with 21 bases remaining between them. Looked up from germline, CDR1 is SGHAT and CDR2 is FQNNGV. The CDR3 consists of 16 residues. The CDR3 protein is CASSSPLGGGRAEAFF. DNA of the CDR3: TGTGCCAGCAGCTCTCCCCTCGGAGGAGGAAGGGCTGAAGCTTTCTTT.

This clone was detected only once. This chain uses TRBV7-2 with TRBJ1-2; D is unclear. Germline CDR1 is SGHTA and CDR2 is FQGNSA. The V gene lost 5 bases and the J gene lost 0 bases, with 13 bases spanning the gap. The CDR3 runs 15 residues. This chain's CDR3 is CASSPTVSTNYGYTF. CDR3 nucleotides: TGTGCCAGCAGCCCTACAGTATCGACTAACTATGGCTACACCTTC.

As regards this clone: At one end, the junction sequence differs from germline, possibly due to a read error. The rearrangement joins TRBV9 to TRBJ2-1; 7 bases are a match to TRBD2. The CDR3 extends over 17 amino acids. Germline assignment: CDR1 SGDLS and CDR2 YYNGEE. For the CDR3, the DNA is TGTGCCAGCAGCGTAGATCCCTCGGGGGGATCCTCCAATGAGCAGTTCTTC. The encoded protein is CASSVDPSGGSSNEQFF. The whole variable domain, remainder taken from reference TRBV9 and TRBJ2-1, is DSGVTQTPKHLITATGQRVTLRCSPRSGDLSVYWYQQSLDQGLQFLIQYYNGEERAKGNILERFSAQQFPDLHSELNLSSLELGDSALYFCASSVDPSGGSSNEQFFGPGTRLTVL.

The chain uses TRBV5-1 and TRBJ2-1; TRBD2 matches at 9 bases. Per the germline V gene, CDR1 is SGHRS and CDR2 is YFSETQ. V shed 4 bases, J shed 4 bases, and the junction held 3 bases outside the gene matches. This CDR3 region has 14 residues. The CDR3, as DNA: TGCGCCAGCAGCCCGGGACTAGCTTACAATGAGCAGTTCTTC. The encoded protein is CASSPGLAYNEQFF.

V is TRBV7-2 and J is TRBJ1-1, with 7 positions matching TRBD1. V shed 4 bases and J 1 base; nucleotides not matched to a gene: 12. Germline lookup yields CDR1 SGHTA and CDR2 FQGNSA. The length of the CDR3 is 17 residues. CDR3 loop: CASSSQGLRARNTEAFF. DNA of the CDR3: TGTGCCAGCAGCTCACAGGGGCTTAGGGCGCGGAACACTGAAGCTTTCTTT.

This chain links TRBV2 with TRBJ1-1, with D possibly being TRBD1 (6 bases). Germline V lookup: CDR1 SNHLY, CDR2 FYNNEI. CDR3 length: 14 amino acids. Between the trimmed V and J ends, which lost 7 bases and 14 bases, there was a span of 26 bases. The DNA of the CDR3 is TGTGCCAGCACCTTAAATGGCCACAGGGCCCAACTCTTCTTT. This encodes CASTLNGHRAQLFF.

This sequence joins TRBV19 and TRBJ1-1, with TRBD1 identical over 8 bases. Trimming at V came to 8 bases and at J to 1 base, leaving 15 bases not matched to a gene. CDR3 length: 17 residues. In germline, CDR1 is LNHDA, CDR2 SQIVND (reference sequence). The CDR3 loop is CASSTGQALFSNTEAFF. CDR3 DNA sequence: TGTGCCAGTTCAACGGGACAGGCCCTTTTCTCGAACACTGAAGCTTTCTTT. The complete variable domain, with remaining parts taken from reference TRBV19 and TRBJ1-1, reads DGGITQSPKYLFRKEGQNVTLSCEQNLNHDAMYWYRQDPGQGLRLIYYSQIVNDFQKGDIAEGYSVSREKKESFPLTVTSAQKNPTAFYLCASSTGQALFSNTEAFFGQGTRLTVV.

J is TRBJ2-2 and V is TRBV2; no reliable D call. The CDR3 sequence is 12 residues long. V shed 6 bases and J shed 3 bases, with 5 bases lying between them. Germline V CDR1 and CDR2: SNHLY, FYNNEI. The CDR3 is CASRADTGELFF. CDR3 DNA sequence: TGTGCCAGCAGGGCGGACACCGGGGAGCTGTTTTTT.